These 15 T cell receptor beta chains originate from one sample sequenced in a study of early stage breast cancer tumors. Sequencing used immunoSEQ multiplex PCR; TCRdb keeps in-frame clones, though not all of them. This sample has around 4,500 clones, with around 72% found just once. The sample taken for sequencing was normal breast tissue next to the tumor. The receptors derive from a person between 55 and 69 years old with breast cancer.

This clone has only a few counts. J is TRBJ1-2 and V is TRBV30; 7 bases are shared with TRBD1. CDR1 is GTSNPN and CDR2 is SVGIG in the germline V gene (reference sequence). The CDR3 is 12 amino acids. The ends lost 0 bases at V and 7 bases at J; junction bases unmatched: 2. CDR3 amino acids: CAWSVGTVGYTF. CDR3 DNA: TGTGCCTGGAGTGTGGGGACAGTTGGCTACACCTTC.

The chain is built from TRBV27 and TRBJ2-3, with TRBD2 identical over 10 bases. The junction had 10 bases not matched to a gene; V was cut back by 5 bases and J by 5 bases. Germline CDR1 is MNHEY and CDR2 is SMNVEV (reference sequence). CDR3 size: 16 residues. The CDR3 nucleotides read TGTGCCAGCAGTAGACTAGCGGGTACCTACGGAGATACGCAGTATTTT. As protein: CASSRLAGTYGDTQYF.

The V call is TRBV5-1, the J call TRBJ1-1; D not certain. V was pared by 2 bases and J by 4 bases, with 15 bases between. CDR3 length equals 15 residues. Germline V gene sequence: CDR1 SGHRS, CDR2 YFSETQ. The CDR3 DNA is TGCGCCAGCAGCTTAGATGGCACCTCGGGCACTGAAGCTTTCTTT. Its protein product is CASSLDGTSGTEAFF.

The chain joins TRBV6-5 to TRBJ1-2, with 7 bases matching TRBD1. Unmatched junction bases numbered 7, after V lost 9 bases and J lost 3 bases. From germline, CDR1 is MNHEY and CDR2 SVGAGI. This CDR3 contains 13 residues. This chain's CDR3 is CASGTARDYGYTF. CDR3 coding DNA: TGTGCCAGTGGGACAGCCAGGGACTATGGCTACACCTTC.

This clone was seen just once. J is TRBJ2-7 and V is TRBV6-5; 8 bases fit TRBD2. CDR3 length equals 13 residues. After removal of 4 bases from V and 3 bases from J, the junction contained 2 bases not matched to a gene. Germline assignment: CDR1 MNHEY and CDR2 SVGAGI. Here the CDR3 reads CASSSGRGYEQYF. The CDR3 DNA is TGTGCCAGCAGTTCCGGGAGGGGCTACGAGCAGTACTTC.

The chain uses TRBV30 and TRBJ2-5; D ambiguous. Germline-derived CDR1 and CDR2 are GTSNPN and SVGIG (reference sequence). Trimming stripped 2 bases from V and 0 bases from J, with 4 bases between. The CDR3 contains 12 residues. The CDR3, as DNA: TGTGCCTGGAGTTTTAACCAAGAGACCCAGTACTTC. As protein: CAWSFNQETQYF.

This chain uses TRBV6-1 with TRBJ2-1, with D unresolved. CDR1 and CDR2 from the germline V gene are MNHNS and SASEGT. Between the trimmed V and J ends, which lost 8 bases and 1 base, there was a span of 15 bases. The CDR3 has 15 residues. CDR3 residues: CASGEEVGSYNEQFF. In DNA, the CDR3 is TGTGCCAGCGGGGAAGAAGTAGGGTCCTACAATGAGCAGTTCTTC.

A single count supports this clone. The J gene is TRBJ2-1, the V gene TRBV5-6; 9 nucleotides line up with TRBD1. CDR1 is SGHDT, CDR2 YYEEEE, per germline. V was pared by 2 bases and J by 10 bases, with 16 bases of the junction left unmatched. This CDR3 contains 17 residues. CDR3 in DNA: TGTGCCAGCAGCTTCGTCCCGGGACAGGGTCCCCTCGAGGAGCAGTTCTTC. Amino acids: CASSFVPGQGPLEEQFF.

The J gene is TRBJ2-4, the V gene TRBV13; 11 bases agree with TRBD1. Trimming at V came to 5 bases and at J to 3 bases, leaving 18 bases not matched to a gene. Germline loops: CDR1 PRHDT, CDR2 FYEKMQ (reference sequence). The CDR3 sequence is 20 residues long. As DNA, the CDR3 is TGTGCCAGCAGCCTCTTCGGACAGGGGGCTCGGTATAGGGACAAAAACATTCAGTACTTC. Its translation: CASSLFGQGARYRDKNIQYF.

This clone turned up a few times. V usage is TRBV14 and J usage is TRBJ1-6, with 8 bases aligning to TRBD1. Unmatched junction bases numbered 6, after V lost 4 bases and J lost 10 bases. CDR1 is SGHDN, CDR2 FVKESK, per germline. The CDR3 sequence is 14 residues long. The CDR3 DNA reads as TGTGCCAGCAGCCTGGACAGGGACTACTCACCCCTCCACTTT. Amino acids: CASSLDRDYSPLHF.

The chain recombines TRBV2 with TRBJ2-7; 10 bases fit TRBD1. This CDR3 has 15 residues. Looked up from germline, CDR1 is SNHLY and CDR2 is FYNNEI. After removal of 3 bases from V and 4 bases from J, the junction contained 6 bases not matched to a gene. CDR3 nucleotide sequence: TGTGCCAGCAGTGACCGCGGGACAGGGGATTACGAGCAGTACTTC. The encoded protein is CASSDRGTGDYEQYF.

The V and J genes are TRBV5-1 and TRBJ2-4, with TRBD1 identical over 8 bases. V was clipped by 6 bases and J by 9 bases; unmatched bases: 14. The length of the CDR3 is 15 residues. CDR1 SGHRS and CDR2 YFSETQ come from the germline V gene. Here the CDR3 DNA reads TGCGCCAGCACCCTACAGGGGGTCGGCCTGAGCATTCAGTACTTC. Protein: CASTLQGVGLSIQYF. The full variable domain, rest sourced from reference TRBV5-1 and TRBJ2-4, is KAGVTQTPRYLIKTRGQQVTLSCSPISGHRSVSWYQQTPGQGLQFLFEYFSETQRNKGNFPGRFSGRQFSNSRSEMNVSTLELGDSALYLCASTLQGVGLSIQYFGAGTRLSVL.

The CDR3 sequence: CASSVEMKPGQTNTEAFF. The DNA of the CDR3 is TGTGCCAGCAGCGTAGAAATGAAACCGGGACAGACGAACACTGAAGCTTTCTTT. The chain recombines TRBV9 with TRBJ1-1, with 7 bases identical to TRBD1. Trimming cost V 0 bases and J 1 base; bases outside gene matches: 12. Germline V gives CDR1 SGDLS, CDR2 YYNGEE. The CDR3 runs to 18 residues.

The rearrangement uses TRBV7-9 and TRBJ1-2, with a weak D call TRBD1 (6 bases). CDR3 length: 12 residues. Germline CDR1 reads SEHNR; CDR2 reads FQNEAQ (reference sequence). V was pared by 6 bases and J by 7 bases, with 12 bases between. The CDR3 region has the DNA TGTGCCAGCAGAACCGGGACATCTGGCTACACCTTC. Its protein is CASRTGTSGYTF. Variable domain in full (rest from reference TRBV7-9 and TRBJ1-2): DTGVSQNPRHKITKRGQNVTFRCDPISEHNRLYWYRQTLGQGPEFLTYFQNEAQLEKSRLLSDRFSAERPKGSFSTLEIQRTEQGDSAMYLCASRTGTSGYTFGSGTRLTVV.

This clone turned up a few times. This chain uses TRBV4-2 with TRBJ1-2, with 8 bases identical to TRBD1. CDR3 length equals 16 residues. V lost 3 bases and J lost 3; bases outside the gene matches: 9. Per germline, CDR1 LGHNA and CDR2 YNFKEQ. The CDR3 DNA is TGTGCCAGCAGCCAGCAACAGGGGGACGTAGACTATGGCTACACCTTC. Translation: CASSQQQGDVDYGYTF.